The T cell receptor (beta chain) under discussion was sequenced for a study of cytomegalovirus exposure and HLA in healthy donors. Study conclusions and caveats: Sequencing had likely introduced a cluster of highly shared sequence variants as an artifact.

Trimming took 4 bases from V and 4 from J, leaving 13 bases between them. The length of the CDR3 is 14 residues. Germline V gene lookup returns CDR1 SGHRS and CDR2 YFSETQ. About this clone itself: The target antigen is unknown.

The PCR used 60 Vbeta and 13 Jbeta primers. The method was immunoSEQ multiplex PCR; TCRdb's version includes in-frame clones alone and lacks a portion of them. The sample yields approximately 150,000 clones, 75% to 80% seen once. Sequencing used PBMCs. The receptor was isolated from a middle-aged man in good health and CMV-seropositive. This chain joins TRBV5-1 and TRBJ2-3, with D uncertain. CDR3 in amino acids: CASSTSAESDTQYF. The CDR3, as DNA: TGCGCCAGCAGCACCTCGGCGGAATCAGATACGCAGTATTTT. Using reference TRBV5-1 and TRBJ2-3 for the parts outside the CDR3, the full variable domain is KAGVTQTPRYLIKTRGQQVTLSCSPISGHRSVSWYQQTPGQGLQFLFEYFSETQRNKGNFPGRFSGRQFSNSRSEMNVSTLELGDSALYLCASSTSAESDTQYFGPGTRLTVL.